What follows is one T cell receptor (beta chain) and its context. The target antigen is unknown. This sample was included in a study of cytomegalovirus exposure and HLA in healthy donors. Points from the study as a whole: There were around 160 TCR beta chains listed as cytomegalovirus-associated.

Some clones are missing from TCRdb's copy, which holds only in-frame ones; the method was immunoSEQ multiplex PCR. The sample holds about 120,000 clones, 88% seen once. This receptor was identified in a woman younger than 30 in good health and CMV-seropositive. What was sequenced was PBMCs.

This CDR3 is CASRPGGSYNSPLHF. The CDR3 DNA follows: TGTGCCAGCAGACCAGGAGGATCCTATAATTCACCCCTCCACTTT. This chain joins TRBV7-9 and TRBJ1-6; D uncertain. The germline V and J ends were trimmed by 6 bases and 1 base, with 10 bases remaining between them. Germline-derived CDR1 and CDR2 are SEHNR and FQNEAQ (reference sequence). This CDR3 contains 15 residues.